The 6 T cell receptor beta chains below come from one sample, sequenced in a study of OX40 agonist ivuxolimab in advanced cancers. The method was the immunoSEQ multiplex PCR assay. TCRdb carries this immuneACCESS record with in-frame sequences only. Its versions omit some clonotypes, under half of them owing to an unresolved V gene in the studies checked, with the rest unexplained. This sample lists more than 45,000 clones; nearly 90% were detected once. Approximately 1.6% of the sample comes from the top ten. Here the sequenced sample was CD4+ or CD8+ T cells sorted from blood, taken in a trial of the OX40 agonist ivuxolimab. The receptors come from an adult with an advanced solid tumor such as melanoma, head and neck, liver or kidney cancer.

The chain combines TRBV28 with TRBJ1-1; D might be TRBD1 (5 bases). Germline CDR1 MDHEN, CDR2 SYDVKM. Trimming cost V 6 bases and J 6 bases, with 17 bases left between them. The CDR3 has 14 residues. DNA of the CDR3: TGTGCCAGCAGCTCGAACGGGGCCGGGGCTGAAGCTTTCTTT. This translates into CASSSNGAGAEAFF. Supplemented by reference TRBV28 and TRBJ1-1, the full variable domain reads DVKVTQSSRYLVKRTGEKVFLECVQDMDHENMFWYRQDPGLGLRLIYFSYDVKMKEKGDIPEGYSVSREKKERFSLILESASTNQTSMYLCASSSNGAGAEAFFGQGTRLTVV.

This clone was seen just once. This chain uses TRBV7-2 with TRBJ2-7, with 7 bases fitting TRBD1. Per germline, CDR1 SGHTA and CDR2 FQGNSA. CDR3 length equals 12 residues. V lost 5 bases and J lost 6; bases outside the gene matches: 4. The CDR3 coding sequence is TGTGCCAGCAGCATCCACAGGGGCGAGCAGTACTTC. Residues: CASSIHRGEQYF.

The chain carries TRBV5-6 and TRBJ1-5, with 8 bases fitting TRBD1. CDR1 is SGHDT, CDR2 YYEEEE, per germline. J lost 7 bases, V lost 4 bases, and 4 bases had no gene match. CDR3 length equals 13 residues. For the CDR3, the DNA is TGTGCCAGCAGCGTGACAGGGGACCAGCCCCAGCATTTT. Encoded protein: CASSVTGDQPQHF.

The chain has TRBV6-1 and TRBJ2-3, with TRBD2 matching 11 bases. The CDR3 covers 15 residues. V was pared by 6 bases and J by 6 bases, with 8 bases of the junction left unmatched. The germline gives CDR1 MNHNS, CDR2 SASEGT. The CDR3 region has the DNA TGTGCCAGCAGCCGGGGGACTAGCGGATCTGATACGCAGTATTTT. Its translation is CASSRGTSGSDTQYF.

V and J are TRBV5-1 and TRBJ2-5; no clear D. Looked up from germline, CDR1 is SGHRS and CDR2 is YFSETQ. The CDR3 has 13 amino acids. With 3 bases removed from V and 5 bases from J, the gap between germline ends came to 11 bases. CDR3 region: CASSWTESETQYF. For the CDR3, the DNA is TGCGCCAGCAGCTGGACGGAAAGCGAGACCCAGTACTTC.

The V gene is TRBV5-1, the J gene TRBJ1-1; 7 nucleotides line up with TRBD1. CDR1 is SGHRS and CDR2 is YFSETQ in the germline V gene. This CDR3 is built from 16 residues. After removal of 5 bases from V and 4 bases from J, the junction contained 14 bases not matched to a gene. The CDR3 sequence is CASSQHSRGGTTEAFF. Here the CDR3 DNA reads TGCGCCAGCAGTCAGCATAGCAGGGGGGGAACCACTGAAGCTTTCTTT. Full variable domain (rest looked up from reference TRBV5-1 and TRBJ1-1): KAGVTQTPRYLIKTRGQQVTLSCSPISGHRSVSWYQQTPGQGLQFLFEYFSETQRNKGNFPGRFSGRQFSNSRSEMNVSTLELGDSALYLCASSQHSRGGTTEAFFGQGTRLTVV.